The next 32 T cell receptor beta chains were all read from a single sample in a study of blood T cell repertoires in COVID-19. The repertoire was sequenced with immunoSEQ multiplex PCR; TCRdb's copy has only in-frame clones and lacks some. Among some 140,000 clones listed, about 78% were seen once. The sequenced material came from peripheral blood. The origin of the receptors is a man aged 55 to 70 who had recovered from COVID-19.

The DNA for the CDR3 is TGTGCCAGCATCCAGGGTAAGGACAGGGGCACTGAAGCTTTCTTT. It translates to CASIQGKDRGTEAFF. This chain joins TRBV3-1 (or the pseudogene TRBV3-2) and TRBJ1-1; TRBD1 matches at 9 bases. Trimming at V came to 7 bases and at J to 4 bases, leaving 10 bases not matched to a gene. Germline V gene sequence: CDR1 LGHDT, CDR2 YNNKEL (reference sequence). The CDR3 is made up of 15 amino acids.

The genes are TRBV9 and TRBJ2-3; D gene ambiguous. V dropped 3 bases and J dropped 2 bases, with 4 bases sitting between them. The CDR3 runs to 12 residues. Per the germline V gene, CDR1 is SGDLS and CDR2 is YYNGEE. The CDR3 protein is CASSGATDTQYF. The DNA of the CDR3 is TGTGCCAGCAGCGGGGCCACAGATACGCAGTATTTT.

The genes are TRBV5-4 and TRBJ1-4, with unresolved D. Trimming pared 4 bases from V and 7 bases from J, leaving 14 bases between. CDR1 and CDR2 from the germline V gene are SGHNT and YYREEE (reference sequence). This CDR3 is built from 14 residues. The CDR3 nucleotides are TGTGCCAGCAGCCTACCGGGAGAGGGTGAAAAACTGTTTTTT. Translation: CASSLPGEGEKLFF.

The rearrangement joins TRBV4-3 to TRBJ2-1; the match to TRBD2 covers 14 bases. The CDR3 consists of 15 residues. V lost 4 bases and J lost 9; bases outside the gene matches: 5. Germline loops: CDR1 LGHNA, CDR2 YSLEER. CDR3 nucleotides: TGCGCCAGCAGCCCCGGGACTAGCGGGGGTAGTGAGCAGTTCTTC. It encodes CASSPGTSGGSEQFF.

The chain combines TRBV24-1 with TRBJ2-3, with 8 bases that match TRBD1. The V segment lost 4 bases and the J segment 1 base; nucleotides outside the gene matches: 6. CDR1 and CDR2 (germline): KGHDR, SFDVKD. The CDR3 covers 16 residues. This chain's CDR3 is CATSEPQGAGTDTQYF. The CDR3 DNA is TGTGCCACCAGTGAACCCCAGGGGGCCGGCACAGATACGCAGTATTTT.

The chain couples TRBV28 to TRBJ1-2; 8 bases fit TRBD1. The CDR3 totals 15 residues. Germline CDR1 reads MDHEN; CDR2 reads SYDVKM. V lost 3 bases to trimming and J lost 2 bases; unmatched junction nucleotides: 5. The CDR3 coding sequence is TGTGCCAGCAGTTTTCTTGGACAGGGCAACTATGGCTACACCTTC. Translated, it gives CASSFLGQGNYGYTF.

V is TRBV19 and J is TRBJ1-5; the D gene is possibly TRBD1 (5 bases). Germline CDR1 and CDR2: LNHDA and SQIVND (reference sequence). The CDR3 has 15 amino acids. Trimming took 1 base from V and 2 from J, leaving 9 bases between them. The CDR3 loop reads CASSIGDLGNQPQHF. CDR3 DNA sequence: TGTGCCAGTAGTATAGGGGACTTGGGCAATCAGCCCCAGCATTTT.

This chain joins TRBV7-2 and TRBJ2-7; TRBD1 agrees at 8 bases. V dropped 5 bases and J dropped 2; count of bases not matched to a gene: 5. Germline loops: CDR1 SGHTA, CDR2 FQGNSA. This CDR3 spans 14 amino acids. CDR3 sequence: CASSRSTGAYEQYF. CDR3 sequence (DNA): TGTGCCAGCAGCCGCTCGACAGGGGCCTACGAGCAGTACTTC. The full variable domain, rest sourced from reference TRBV7-2 and TRBJ2-7, is GAGVSQSPSNKVTEKGKDVELRCDPISGHTALYWYRQSLGQGLEFLIYFQGNSAPDKSGLPSDRFSAERTGGSVSTLTIQRTQQEDSAVYLCASSRSTGAYEQYFGPGTRLTVT.

This clone has more than one count but fewer than ten. This chain links TRBV5-1 with TRBJ1-1; weak D call: TRBD1 (5 bases). CDR1 is SGHRS and CDR2 is YFSETQ in the germline V gene. Trimming removed 0 bases from V and 0 bases from J, with 6 bases in between. This CDR3 has 14 residues. The CDR3: CASSLGQMNTEAFF. The DNA for the CDR3 is TGCGCCAGCAGCTTGGGACAGATGAACACTGAAGCTTTCTTT.

This chain uses TRBV3-1 (or the pseudogene TRBV3-2) with TRBJ2-5; 8 bases match TRBD1. The J segment lost 1 base and the V segment lost 4 bases, leaving 5 bases of the junction unmatched. The CDR3 length is 15 residues. From germline, CDR1 is LGHDT and CDR2 YNNKEL (reference sequence). The CDR3 region has the DNA TGTGCCAGCAGCCCCTCTGGACAGGGCCAAGAGACCCAGTACTTC. This codes for CASSPSGQGQETQYF.

The chain joins TRBV6-5 to TRBJ2-1, with a possible D match to TRBD2 (6 bases). The CDR3 is 14 amino acids. The ends were cut back, 5 bases at V and 5 bases at J, with 13 bases in the middle. Germline V gene sequence: CDR1 MNHEY, CDR2 SVGAGI. The CDR3 is CASSPRESDNEQFF. The CDR3 DNA sequence: TGTGCCAGCAGTCCTCGGGAGTCGGACAATGAGCAGTTCTTC.

The gene calls are TRBV4-1 and TRBJ1-1; 7 bases align to TRBD1. This CDR3 contains 14 residues. Trimming at V came to 8 bases and at J to 0 bases, leaving 6 bases not matched to a gene. CDR1 is MGHRA and CDR2 is YSYEKL in the germline V gene. The CDR3 nucleotides read TGCGCCAGCTCCAGCGACAGGGTGAACACTGAAGCTTTCTTT. Protein sequence: CASSSDRVNTEAFF.

The CDR3 nucleotides read TGTGCCAGCAGCCAAAGCGCGATTTGGACCGGGGAGCTGTTTTTT. Translated: CASSQSAIWTGELFF. The J gene is TRBJ2-2, the V gene TRBV7-2; no clear D. CDR1 is SGHTA, CDR2 FQGNSA, per germline. The CDR3 spans 15 residues. Trimming took off 5 bases at V and 5 bases at J, with 15 bases between the two ends.

The V call is TRBV19, the J call TRBJ1-5, with TRBD1 identical over 8 bases. CDR3 length equals 17 residues. Germline CDR1 LNHDA, CDR2 SQIVND (reference sequence). Unmatched junction bases numbered 12, after V lost 5 bases and J lost 3 bases. CDR3 DNA: TGTGCCAGTAGTTCATACCCCTCGGACAGGGTCAATCAGCCCCAGCATTTT. Amino acid sequence: CASSSYPSDRVNQPQHF.

This clone appeared a single time. V gene TRBV28 combines with J gene TRBJ2-7; D is perhaps TRBD1 (6 bases). V gave up 6 bases and J gave up 3 bases, with 9 bases separating them. Germline V gene data show CDR1 as MDHEN and CDR2 as SYDVKM. The CDR3 loop spans 12 amino acids. CDR3 region: CASRGTNYEQYF. The CDR3 bases are TGTGCCAGCAGAGGGACAAACTACGAGCAGTACTTC.

This chain connects TRBV24-1 to TRBJ2-5; 10 nucleotides line up with TRBD1. Per the germline V gene, CDR1 is KGHDR and CDR2 is SFDVKD. The CDR3 extends over 17 amino acids. V was pared by 4 bases and J by 5 bases, with 12 bases of the junction left unmatched. Written as DNA, the CDR3 is TGTGCCACCAGTGACCCTACCTCGACAGGGGGCGAGGAGACCCAGTACTTC. Translation gives CATSDPTSTGGEETQYF.

This sequence joins TRBV13 and TRBJ1-4, with 10 bases that match TRBD1. J lost 8 bases, V lost 5 bases, and 5 bases had no gene match. The CDR3 totals 14 residues. CDR1 and CDR2 from the germline V gene are PRHDT and FYEKMQ (reference sequence). The CDR3 here is CASSRQGATEKLFF. DNA for the CDR3: TGTGCCAGCAGCCGACAGGGGGCGACAGAAAAACTGTTTTTT.

The chain combines TRBV12-5 with TRBJ2-3, with D possibly being TRBD2 (5 bases). The CDR3 has 13 residues. V was clipped by 7 bases and J by 0 bases, with 8 bases between them. The V gene's germline CDR1 is LGHNT and CDR2 FRNRAP. CDR3 nucleotide sequence: TGTGCTAGTGCGGGATGGAGCACAGATACGCAGTATTTT. Protein product: CASAGWSTDTQYF. Based on the CDR3 plus reference TRBV12-5 and TRBJ2-3, the full variable domain is DARVTQTPRHKVTEMGQEVTMRCQPILGHNTVFWYRQTMMQGLELLAYFRNRAPLDDSGMPKDRFSAEMPDATLATLKIQPSEPRDSAVYFCASAGWSTDTQYFGPGTRLTVL.

The rearrangement uses TRBV3-1 (or the pseudogene TRBV3-2) and TRBJ1-5; the D gene is possibly TRBD1 (5 bases). Trimming stripped 4 bases from V and 11 bases from J, with 15 bases between. Germline V gene sequence: CDR1 LGHDT, CDR2 YNNKEL (reference sequence). This CDR3 region has 13 residues. CDR3 amino acids: CASSLDSVWAQHF. CDR3 in DNA: TGTGCCAGCAGCCTTGACAGCGTGTGGGCCCAGCATTTT.

This chain connects TRBV9 to TRBJ1-1; TRBD1 aligns across 8 bases. There are 15 residues in the CDR3. The V gene's germline CDR1 is SGDLS and CDR2 YYNGEE. V trimming: 0 bases; J trimming: 7 bases; junction bases outside the gene matches: 8. CDR3 sequence: CASSVGPGGLHEAFF. Written as DNA, the CDR3 is TGTGCCAGCAGCGTAGGGCCAGGGGGCCTACATGAAGCTTTCTTT.

This chain joins TRBV28 and TRBJ2-2, with 15 bases identical to TRBD2. Germline values: CDR1 MDHEN, CDR2 SYDVKM. Trimming took 3 bases from V and 8 from J; bases not matched to a gene: 7. This CDR3 region has 17 residues. The CDR3 region is CASSFRTSGRVQGELFF. CDR3 nucleotide sequence: TGTGCCAGCAGTTTTAGGACTAGCGGGAGGGTACAAGGGGAGCTGTTTTTT.

The V call is TRBV7-3, the J call TRBJ2-5; no clear D. The ends were cut back, 0 bases at V and 2 bases at J, with 4 bases in the middle. The CDR3 sequence is 13 residues long. In germline, CDR1 is SGHTA, CDR2 FQGTGA. The CDR3 loop is CASSLTRQETQYF. In DNA, the CDR3 is TGTGCCAGCAGCTTAACGCGTCAAGAGACCCAGTACTTC.

This chain links TRBV3-1 (or the pseudogene TRBV3-2) with TRBJ2-3; maybe TRBD1 (6 bases). CDR3 length: 14 residues. Per the germline V gene, CDR1 is LGHDT and CDR2 is YNNKEL (reference sequence). The V gene lost 6 bases and the J gene lost 1 base, with 11 bases spanning the gap. DNA for the CDR3: TGTGCCAGCAGAATCCAGGGGCGCACAGATACGCAGTATTTT. It specifies CASRIQGRTDTQYF.

The rearrangement uses TRBV19 and TRBJ1-6; D perhaps matches TRBD1 (6 bases). Germline loops: CDR1 LNHDA, CDR2 SQIVND (reference sequence). The V and J ends lost 5 bases and 9 bases respectively, with 17 bases between them. CDR3 length: 15 residues. Here the CDR3 DNA reads TGTGCCAGTAGTGAGCGCCCGGGACAATCTTCACCCCTCCACTTT. As protein: CASSERPGQSSPLHF. Looking up the rest from reference TRBV19 and TRBJ1-6 gives the full variable domain: DGGITQSPKYLFRKEGQNVTLSCEQNLNHDAMYWYRQDPGQGLRLIYYSQIVNDFQKGDIAEGYSVSREKKESFPLTVTSAQKNPTAFYLCASSERPGQSSPLHFGNGTRLTVT.

V and J are TRBV7-6 and TRBJ1-2, with D unclear. Deletions cut 6 bases from V and 7 bases from J, with 15 bases between. From germline, CDR1 is SGHVS and CDR2 FNYEAQ. The CDR3 runs to 13 residues. The CDR3 DNA sequence: TGTGCCAGCAGGCCGGAGGGTTCCTCTGGCTACACCTTC. Encoded protein: CASRPEGSSGYTF.

The chain is built from TRBV29-1 and TRBJ1-6; D remains ambiguous. This CDR3 has 13 amino acids. With 6 bases removed from V and 8 bases from J, the gap between germline ends came to 14 bases. Germline V gives CDR1 SQVTM, CDR2 ANQGSEA. CDR3 nucleotide sequence: TGCAGCGTATCCGAGGCGAGGGATTCACCCCTCCACTTT. This sequence encodes CSVSEARDSPLHF.

This clone was detected once. The chain employs TRBV18 and TRBJ2-7; D ambiguous. Germline V lookup: CDR1 KGHSH, CDR2 LQKENI. This CDR3 is built from 13 residues. V lost 6 bases and J lost 3, with 12 bases in between. The CDR3 here is CASSPGTRYEQYF. The CDR3 DNA reads as TGTGCCAGCTCCCCCGGTACCCGCTACGAGCAGTACTTC. Complete variable domain (other parts from reference TRBV18 and TRBJ2-7): NAGVMQNPRHLVRRRGQEARLRCSPMKGHSHVYWYRQLPEEGLKFMVYLQKENIIDESGMPKERFSAEFPKEGPSILRIQQVVRGDSAAYFCASSPGTRYEQYFGPGTRLTVT.

The chain is built from TRBV15 and TRBJ1-6; possible D gene TRBD1, 5 bases. Trimming left V 3 bases short and J 0 bases short, with 12 bases between. CDR3 size: 17 residues. Germline V gene sequence: CDR1 LNHNV, CDR2 YYDKDF (reference sequence). CDR3 nucleotides: TGTGCCACCAGCAGCACAGGCGCTAGCTCCTATAATTCACCCCTCCACTTT. Amino acids: CATSSTGASSYNSPLHF. The full variable domain, completed using reference TRBV15 and TRBJ1-6, is DAMVIQNPRYQVTQFGKPVTLSCSQTLNHNVMYWYQQKSSQAPKLLFHYYDKDFNNEADTPDNFQSRRPNTSFCFLDIRSPGLGDTAMYLCATSSTGASSYNSPLHFGNGTRLTVT.

V gene TRBV6-5 combines with J gene TRBJ1-5; the match to TRBD1 covers 7 bases. The junction had 6 bases not matched to a gene; V was cut back by 6 bases and J by 4 bases. Germline V gene lookup returns CDR1 MNHEY and CDR2 SVGAGI. CDR3 length: 14 amino acids. CDR3 sequence reads: CASRQQGTNQPQHF. The CDR3 DNA reads TGTGCCAGCAGGCAACAGGGGACGAATCAGCCCCAGCATTTT.

This sequence joins TRBV27 and TRBJ1-3, with TRBD1 matching over 9 bases. The CDR3 totals 15 residues. Germline CDR1 MNHEY, CDR2 SMNVEV (reference sequence). V dropped 0 bases and J dropped 7; count of bases not matched to a gene: 4. CDR3 sequence: CASSLSSTGGNTIYF. CDR3 bases: TGTGCCAGCAGTTTATCTTCGACAGGGGGGAACACCATATATTTT.

This sequence joins TRBV5-4 and TRBJ1-2, with 8 positions matching TRBD1. The CDR3 covers 18 residues. Germline V gene data show CDR1 as SGHNT and CDR2 as YYREEE (reference sequence). The V segment lost 0 bases and the J segment 8 bases; nucleotides outside the gene matches: 18. The CDR3 DNA reads TGTGCCAGCAGCTTGGGGTCAGGGGGCCACCTCGGCTCGTCGGGCTACACCTTC. As protein: CASSLGSGGHLGSSGYTF.

V usage is TRBV7-9 and J usage is TRBJ1-4; TRBD1 is a possible D gene (6 bases). CDR3 size: 15 residues. The V end lost 4 bases, the J end lost 0 bases, and 9 bases lay between the germline ends. Looked up from germline, CDR1 is SEHNR and CDR2 is FQNEAQ (reference sequence). CDR3 protein: CASSSGQTTNEKLFF. The CDR3 DNA sequence: TGTGCCAGCAGCTCAGGACAGACAACTAATGAAAAACTGTTTTTT.